This TCR beta chain was identified during a study of beta chain features in type 1 diabetes. Isolated RNA was reverse transcribed in full, so expressed TCRB transcripts were sequenced. The assay was immunoSEQ multiplex PCR, and TCRdb's table has in-frame clones only and misses some. The sample records fewer than 250,000 clones, around an eighth being singletons. Cells sorted by CD45RO/CCR7/CD25/CD127/CD95/CD27 comprised CD4+ naive, central memory, regulatory and stem cell-like memory cells. Comment on this clone: Antigen unknown.

Germline V lookup: CDR1 SNHLY, CDR2 FYNNEI. V lost 8 bases, J lost 3 bases, and 9 bases stayed unmatched. The CDR3 covers 16 residues. Broader study findings: When Type 1 diabetes patients were examined, their TCRB CDR3s proved moderately but significantly shorter in all four CD4+ subsets. Small HLA sub-analyses could not settle whether HLA shapes TCRB rearrangement.

The chain recombines TRBV2 with TRBJ2-2; 10 nucleotides line up with TRBD1. This receptor was identified in a middle-aged woman in good health. Sequencing was carried out using naive CD4+ T cells from blood. The CDR3 protein is CASLSGDRGYTGELFF. In nucleotides, the CDR3 is TGTGCCAGCTTGTCGGGGGACAGGGGATACACCGGGGAGCTGTTTTTT.